The sample holds many counts of the clone carrying this TCR beta chain. Amplification yielded TCR beta CDR3 regions, with RNA transcripts as the source. First-round RT-PCR with HTBI primers amplified the TCR CDR3 region. Via MiXCR, TCRdb re-called the multiplex PCR reads, giving one row per CDR3 protein. The table has a few hundred thousand distinct CDR3 sequences, around a sixth seen once. These data originate in a study of T cells in Graves' hyperthyroidism and ophthalmopathy. This CDR3 comprises 13 residues. CDR1 is LNHDA and CDR2 is SQIVND in the germline V gene (reference sequence). V gave up 6 bases and J gave up 1 base, with 9 bases separating them.

Sample: blood. The TCR sequence derives from a woman aged 40 to 55 with Graves' ophthalmopathy. The V gene is TRBV19, the J gene TRBJ1-1; D is unclear. CDR3 loop: CASSAWGNTEAFF. The CDR3 region has the DNA TGTGCCAGTAGCGCTTGGGGGAACACTGAAGCTTTCTTT.